This passage covers 32 T cell receptor beta chains from one sample sequenced in a study of post-analysis software for immune sequencing data. The study, taken as a whole, reports: About 5 TRBV segments (TRBV5-6, TRBV5-1 and TRBV20-1 among them) occurred more frequently in patients than in controls.

The antigens these receptors bind are not known. Unique molecular identifiers had been added to the TCR beta cDNA libraries. One entry per CDR3 protein, called by TCRdb with MiXCR from the PCR reads. The repertoire holds 350,000 to 450,000 distinct CDR3 sequences, with less than 40% as singletons. The material sequenced was blood. Receptors were obtained from a girl aged 2 to 9 with multiple sclerosis.

V is TRBV20-1 and J is TRBJ2-1; the match to TRBD2 covers 9 bases. Per germline, CDR1 DFQATT and CDR2 SNEGSKA (reference sequence). Trimming cost V 5 bases and J 10 bases; bases outside gene matches: 9. CDR3 length: 13 residues. The CDR3 DNA sequence: TGCAGTGCTGAGCCGGCGGGAGGGGGCGAGCAGTTCTTC. This codes for CSAEPAGGGEQFF.

V usage is TRBV6-6 and J usage is TRBJ2-5; no reliable D call. The tail of the sequence fits TRBJ2-7 better, so the J call may be wrong. CDR1 MNHNY and CDR2 SVGAGI come from the germline V gene (reference sequence). This CDR3 is 15 amino acids long. The CDR3 DNA reads as TGTGCCAGCAGCGCCGGGCAGCCCAAATACTCCGAGCAGTACTTC. Protein: CASSAGQPKYSEQYF.

V gene TRBV24-1 combines with J gene TRBJ2-5; D possibly corresponds to TRBD2 (7 bases). V dropped 4 bases and J dropped 11 bases, with 10 bases sitting between them. The germline V gene has CDR1 KGHDR and CDR2 SFDVKD. This CDR3 has 11 amino acids. As DNA, the CDR3 is TGTGCCACCAGTGAAGGGGGGGAGCAGTACTTC. This encodes CATSEGGEQYF.

This chain joins TRBV28 and TRBJ2-3, with 8 bases that match TRBD1. The CDR3 totals 14 residues. In germline, CDR1 is MDHEN, CDR2 SYDVKM. The V gene end was trimmed by 4 bases and the J gene end by 6 bases; junction bases not matched to a gene: 6. CDR3 bases: TGTGCCAGCAGTTCGACAGGGGTTCAGGATACGCAGTATTTT. Translating it yields CASSSTGVQDTQYF.

The V gene is TRBV20-1, the J gene TRBJ2-5, with no clear D. The J call is doubtful: the DNA matches TRBJ2-7 better. The CDR3 runs 11 residues. Germline-derived CDR1 and CDR2 are DFQATT and SNEGSKA (reference sequence). DNA of the CDR3: TGCAGTGCTAGAAGGCGGTACGAGCAGTACTTC. This sequence encodes CSARRRYEQYF.

The V gene is TRBV24-1, the J gene TRBJ2-1; the match to TRBD1 covers 7 bases. This CDR3 comprises 17 residues. Germline CDR1 is KGHDR and CDR2 is SFDVKD. Trimming cost V 5 bases and J 3 bases; bases outside gene matches: 12. The DNA for the CDR3 is TGTGCCACCAGTGTGGCCCTCGGGGACAGAGGCTACAATGAGCAGTTCTTC. Residues: CATSVALGDRGYNEQFF.

The CDR3, as DNA: TGCGCCAGCGCGACAGGGACTGGGGCCAACGTCCTGACTTTC. It specifies CASATGTGANVLTF. This chain uses TRBV5-1 with TRBJ2-6; 7 bases are a match to TRBD1. The V segment lost 7 bases and the J segment 2 bases; nucleotides outside the gene matches: 3. The CDR3 is 14 amino acids. Germline-derived CDR1 and CDR2 are SGHRS and YFSETQ.

This clonotype appeared a few times. The rearrangement joins TRBV11-1 to TRBJ2-1; D unresolved. V lost 5 bases and J 4 bases, leaving 18 bases between the germline ends. Germline loops: CDR1 SGHAT, CDR2 FQDESV (reference sequence). This CDR3 comprises 16 residues. The CDR3 DNA reads TGTGCCAGCAGCGCCAGAAGGGCGACGATTTACAATGAGCAGTTCTTC. Protein: CASSARRATIYNEQFF.

The chain recombines TRBV30 with TRBJ2-5; 13 bases line up with TRBD2. Per the germline V gene, CDR1 is GTSNPN and CDR2 is SVGIG (reference sequence). Germline trimming cut 5 bases from V and 7 bases from J; bases unmatched to any gene: 4. The length of the CDR3 is 13 residues. CDR3 sequence reads: CAWAGLAGVTQYF. In nucleotides, the CDR3 is TGTGCCTGGGCTGGACTAGCGGGGGTGACCCAGTACTTC.

V is TRBV7-9 and J is TRBJ2-1; 10 nucleotides match TRBD1. CDR3 size: 16 residues. V trimming: 5 bases; J trimming: 0 bases; junction bases outside the gene matches: 4. Germline V gene sequence: CDR1 SEHNR, CDR2 FQNEAQ (reference sequence). The CDR3 DNA is TGTGCCAGCAGCACATGGACAGGGGGCTCCTACAATGAGCAGTTCTTC. Its protein product is CASSTWTGGSYNEQFF.

There are a few counts of this clonotype. The chain combines TRBV6-2 or TRBV6-3 with TRBJ2-5, with 9 bases fitting TRBD2. The junction had 9 bases not matched to a gene; V was cut back by 4 bases and J by 6 bases. Germline CDR1 and CDR2: MNHEY and SVGEGT. The CDR3 sequence is 15 residues long. For the CDR3, the DNA is TGTGCCAGCAGTTCCAGACTAGCGGTTCTAAAGACCCAGTACTTC. This codes for CASSSRLAVLKTQYF.

This clonotype was observed a handful of times. The chain uses TRBV27 and TRBJ2-5; TRBD1 agrees at 8 bases. There are 14 residues in the CDR3. Germline assignment: CDR1 MNHEY and CDR2 SMNVEV (reference sequence). V shed 2 bases, J shed 11 bases, and the junction held 10 bases outside the gene matches. The CDR3: CASSLTAGGREQYF. The CDR3, as DNA: TGTGCCAGCAGTTTAACTGCAGGGGGCAGGGAGCAGTACTTC.

This chain joins TRBV25-1 and TRBJ1-6, with 9 bases fitting TRBD1. CDR3 length: 15 amino acids. Trimming removed 2 bases from V and 4 bases from J; junction bases left unmatched: 0. CDR1 is MGHDK and CDR2 is SYGVNS in the germline V gene. CDR3 nucleotides: TGTGCCAGCAGTGAAGGGACAGGGTATAATTCACCCCTCCACTTT. This codes for CASSEGTGYNSPLHF.

The rearrangement joins TRBV28 to TRBJ2-3, with D unresolved. Trimming pared 3 bases from V and 13 bases from J, leaving 17 bases between. The CDR3 is made up of 13 amino acids. Germline assignment: CDR1 MDHEN and CDR2 SYDVKM. CDR3 bases: TGTGCCAGCAGTTTTTCCTACTGGACCCTAAAGTATTTT. It specifies CASSFSYWTLKYF.

At least ten counts were recorded for this clonotype. This sequence joins TRBV10-3 and TRBJ2-1; D is possibly TRBD2 (6 bases). The length of the CDR3 is 12 residues. Germline V lookup: CDR1 ENHRY, CDR2 SYGVKD. The V end was cut by 3 bases, the J end by 8 bases, with 8 bases between. CDR3 residues: CAISEWGDEQFF. CDR3 in DNA: TGTGCCATCAGTGAATGGGGGGATGAGCAGTTCTTC.

This clonotype was counted only a few times. The V gene is TRBV16, the J gene TRBJ2-7, with a weak D call TRBD2 (6 bases). The germline V gene has CDR1 KGHSY and CDR2 FQNENV. This CDR3 is 14 amino acids long. V lost 1 base and J 0 bases, leaving 7 bases between the germline ends. CDR3 loop: CASSQFGGSYEQYF. CDR3 DNA: TGTGCCAGCAGCCAATTCGGGGGCTCCTACGAGCAGTACTTC.

The V call is TRBV7-2, the J call TRBJ2-1, with D possibly matching TRBD2 (6 bases). This CDR3 comprises 17 residues. Trimming removed 1 base from V and 9 bases from J, with 22 bases in between. Germline loops: CDR1 SGHTA, CDR2 FQGNSA. The CDR3 reads CASSLVRASVESGEQFF. CDR3 nucleotides: TGTGCCAGCAGCTTAGTTCGGGCTAGCGTTGAGTCGGGTGAGCAGTTCTTC.

This clonotype was picked up a small number of times. In DNA form, the CDR3 reads TGTGCCAGCAGCTCCACGGGAGCGGGAGGATCCGAGCAGTACTTC. Residues: CASSSTGAGGSEQYF. The chain carries TRBV7-9 and TRBJ2-5; 9 bases match TRBD2. The J call may be mistaken, given a closer DNA end match to TRBJ2-7. This CDR3 is 15 amino acids long. Germline assignment: CDR1 SEHNR and CDR2 FQNEAQ (reference sequence).

In this sample, this clonotype turned up a few times. This chain joins TRBV3-1 and TRBJ2-3; a weak D match, TRBD2 (5 bases). V was shortened by 5 bases and J by 7 bases, with 13 bases between the two germline ends. The germline gives CDR1 LGHDT, CDR2 YNNKEL (reference sequence). This CDR3 region has 13 residues. CDR3 in DNA: TGTGCCAGCAGCGGAGGAACTTTTAATACGCAGTATTTT. It encodes CASSGGTFNTQYF.

The genes are TRBV7-3 and TRBJ1-1; D is unclear. This CDR3 region has 14 residues. Trimming left V 0 bases short and J 2 bases short, with 7 bases between. Germline V lookup: CDR1 SGHTA, CDR2 FQGTGA. This chain's CDR3 is CASSLTAGNTEAFF. The CDR3 DNA sequence: TGTGCCAGCAGCTTAACGGCGGGTAACACTGAAGCTTTCTTT.

This clonotype appeared a few times. This sequence joins TRBV2 and TRBJ1-4, with D tentatively TRBD1 (5 bases). This CDR3 is 15 amino acids long. Trimming left V 2 bases short and J 4 bases short, with 11 bases between. CDR1 and CDR2 (germline): SNHLY, FYNNEI. This chain's CDR3 is CASSELGDLNEKLFF. Here the CDR3 DNA reads TGTGCCAGCAGTGAATTGGGGGATCTTAATGAAAAACTGTTTTTT.

This clonotype appeared a single time. The chain combines TRBV10-3 with TRBJ2-1; tentative D call: TRBD1 (5 bases). Gene TRBJ2-7 matches the end of the DNA better, so the J call may be wrong. CDR1 is ENHRY and CDR2 is SYGVKD in the germline V gene. This CDR3 is built from 13 residues. The CDR3 sequence: CAIRTDAYNEQYF. The DNA of the CDR3 is TGTGCCATCAGGACAGACGCCTACAATGAGCAGTACTTC.

The gene calls are TRBV9 and TRBJ1-2; the match to TRBD1 covers 10 bases. With 0 bases clipped from V and 5 bases from J, the junction kept 4 bases outside the gene matches. Per the germline V gene, CDR1 is SGDLS and CDR2 is YYNGEE. This CDR3 is 15 amino acids long. CDR3 amino acids: CASSVAGDRGYGYTF. The CDR3 DNA follows: TGTGCCAGCAGCGTAGCAGGGGACAGGGGTTATGGCTACACCTTC.

This clonotype was seen a few times. The chain combines TRBV6-6 with TRBJ2-1; 7 nucleotides match TRBD1. Germline CDR1 MNHNY, CDR2 SVGAGI (reference sequence). J was trimmed by 0 bases and V by 5 bases; bases with no gene match: 1. The CDR3 sequence is 14 residues long. This chain's CDR3 is CASSAGGSYNEQFF. DNA for the CDR3: TGTGCCAGCAGTGCAGGGGGCTCCTACAATGAGCAGTTCTTC.

The chain uses TRBV28 and TRBJ2-4; 12 bases are shared with TRBD1. Losses at the gene ends were 5 bases for V and 0 bases for J; bases not matched to a gene: 14. Germline CDR1 is MDHEN and CDR2 is SYDVKM. This CDR3 is 20 amino acids long. In nucleotides, the CDR3 is TGTGCCAGCAGTCTTCTCAATTTGGGACAGGGGGCCAGAGCCAAAAACATTCAGTACTTC. Its translation is CASSLLNLGQGARAKNIQYF.

This clonotype was counted between two and nine times. The chain joins TRBV7-3 to TRBJ2-7; 8 nucleotides line up with TRBD1. This CDR3 region has 14 residues. V lost 1 base and J lost 6; bases outside the gene matches: 5. In germline, CDR1 is SGHTA, CDR2 FQGTGA. CDR3 nucleotides: TGTGCCAGCAGCTTAAACTCAGGGGGCGGCGAGCAGTACTTC. This encodes CASSLNSGGGEQYF. The entire variable domain, with the rest obtained from reference TRBV7-3 and TRBJ2-7, is as follows: GAGVSQTPSNKVTEKGKYVELRCDPISGHTALYWYRQSLGQGPEFLIYFQGTGAADDSGLPNDRFFAVRPEGSVSTLKIQRTERGDSAVYLCASSLNSGGGEQYFGPGTRLTVT.

This chain connects TRBV5-1 to TRBJ2-1; D possibly corresponds to TRBD2 (5 bases). CDR3 length: 12 residues. Germline-derived CDR1 and CDR2 are SGHRS and YFSETQ. V shed 3 bases and J shed 10 bases, with 11 bases lying between them. In DNA form, the CDR3 reads TGCGCCAGCAGCTCCGCTAGCTGGGAGCAGTTCTTC. This gives the protein CASSSASWEQFF.

Only a few counts were recorded for this clonotype. This chain connects TRBV4-2 to TRBJ1-5; D call uncertain. V gave up 1 base and J gave up 6 bases, with 4 bases separating them. CDR1 and CDR2 from the germline V gene are LGHNA and YNFKEQ. There are 12 residues in the CDR3. DNA of the CDR3: TGTGCCAGCAGCCAAGCGAGTCAGCCCCAGCATTTT. It specifies CASSQASQPQHF.

The chain carries TRBV29-1 and TRBJ1-1; D may be TRBD1 (5 bases). Per the germline V gene, CDR1 is SQVTM and CDR2 is ANQGSEA. This CDR3 is built from 14 residues. Trimming removed 2 bases at V and 2 bases at J, with 12 bases between. In DNA, the CDR3 is TGCAGCGTTGAAAGGGACGTGGGAAACACTGAAGCTTTCTTT. Amino acids: CSVERDVGNTEAFF.

This rearrangement joins TRBV9 to TRBJ2-3; 9 bases align to TRBD2. This CDR3 comprises 15 residues. Germline trimming cut 4 bases from V and 1 base from J; bases unmatched to any gene: 4. Germline CDR1 SGDLS, CDR2 YYNGEE. CDR3 sequence reads: CASSCRLAGTDTQYF. The DNA of the CDR3 is TGTGCCAGCAGCTGCCGACTAGCGGGCACAGATACGCAGTATTTT.

This clonotype turned up a few times. The V and J genes are TRBV6-5 and TRBJ2-1; a possible D gene is TRBD2 (5 bases). There are 17 residues in the CDR3. The germline V gene encodes CDR1 MNHEY and CDR2 SVGAGI. Trimming left V 5 bases short and J 0 bases short, with 17 bases between. CDR3 amino acids: CASSPESGPVSYNEQFF. CDR3 DNA: TGTGCCAGCAGTCCGGAGAGCGGCCCCGTCTCCTACAATGAGCAGTTCTTC.

The chain employs TRBV5-5 and TRBJ2-3; D gene unclear. CDR3 length equals 15 residues. Germline CDR1 SGHKS, CDR2 YYEKEE (reference sequence). The V end was cut by 3 bases, the J end by 0 bases, with 11 bases between. CDR3 in DNA: TGTGCCAGCAGCTCCTACGTGAGGAGCACAGATACGCAGTATTTT. It specifies CASSSYVRSTDTQYF.